These 21 T cell receptor beta chains originate from one sample sequenced in a study of siplizumab effects on memory and regulatory T cells. The table came from immunoSEQ multiplex PCR; TCRdb's copy has only in-frame clones and leaves some out. The data show about 98,000 clones, about 93% seen once. Sample: CD4+ T cells sorted from blood. These receptors were collected from a human donor in good health.

The chain is built from TRBV7-2 and TRBJ2-1; D gene ambiguous. Trimming pared 1 base from V and 10 bases from J, leaving 11 bases between. The CDR3 has 13 amino acids. From germline, CDR1 is SGHTA and CDR2 FQGNSA. The DNA for the CDR3 is TGTGCCAGCAGCTTAGAGTCTAGTAGGGAGCAGTTCTTC. This gives the protein CASSLESSREQFF.

This chain connects TRBV16 to TRBJ1-5, with 8 bases fitting TRBD1. The CDR3 runs 17 residues. The germline CDR1 and CDR2 sequences are KGHSY and FQNENV. V shed 0 bases and J 6 bases; nucleotides not matched to a gene: 10. Here the CDR3 DNA reads TGTGCCAGCAGCCAATCGCCTACCGGGACAGGCCTTCAGCCCCAGCATTTT. Protein: CASSQSPTGTGLQPQHF.

This chain connects TRBV9 to TRBJ2-1; 8 nucleotides agree with TRBD2. The CDR3 has 15 amino acids. The germline CDR1 and CDR2 sequences are SGDLS and YYNGEE. The V and J ends lost 4 bases and 4 bases, in that order; junction bases with no gene match: 7. CDR3 DNA: TGTGCCAGCAGCCCCCGACTAGCGCCGTACAATGAGCAGTTCTTC. The encoded protein is CASSPRLAPYNEQFF. Supplemented by reference TRBV9 and TRBJ2-1, the full variable domain reads DSGVTQTPKHLITATGQRVTLRCSPRSGDLSVYWYQQSLDQGLQFLIQYYNGEERAKGNILERFSAQQFPDLHSELNLSSLELGDSALYFCASSPRLAPYNEQFFGPGTRLTVL.

This chain connects TRBV10-1 to TRBJ2-1; 8 bases align to TRBD2. This CDR3 spans 15 amino acids. Germline values: CDR1 WNHNN, CDR2 SYGVQD (reference sequence). The junction had 8 bases not matched to a gene; V was cut back by 2 bases and J by 8 bases. In nucleotides, the CDR3 is TGCGCCAGCAGTGAGAGGCTAGCGGGCCCGGATGAGCAGTTCTTC. Translating it yields CASSERLAGPDEQFF.

The chain combines TRBV10-3 with TRBJ2-7; perhaps TRBD1 as D (6 bases). The CDR3 is 12 residues long. CDR1 is ENHRY and CDR2 is SYGVKD in the germline V gene. V lost 7 bases and J 2 bases, leaving 9 bases between the germline ends. The DNA for the CDR3 is TGTGCCATCAAAGACAGGACCTACGAGCAGTACTTC. Translated: CAIKDRTYEQYF.

The rearrangement uses TRBV9 and TRBJ2-5; 8 bases are shared with TRBD1. The CDR3 length is 16 residues. Germline CDR1 and CDR2: SGDLS and YYNGEE. Losses at the gene ends were 0 bases for V and 4 bases for J; bases not matched to a gene: 8. CDR3 sequence reads: CASSVGAGGLGETQYF. In DNA form, the CDR3 reads TGTGCCAGCAGCGTAGGGGCAGGGGGCTTAGGAGAGACCCAGTACTTC.

This clone is a singleton in its sample. The chain uses TRBV10-3 and TRBJ1-1, with D hard to call. This CDR3 contains 13 residues. CDR1 ENHRY and CDR2 SYGVKD come from the germline V gene. Trimming took 10 bases from V and 0 from J, leaving 12 bases between them. DNA of the CDR3: TGTGCCACCCATGGGCGGTTGAACACTGAAGCTTTCTTT. The encoded protein is CATHGRLNTEAFF.

The CDR3 nucleotides read TGTGCCAGCAGGTACAGGGGGTCGGGGGCCAACGTCCTGACTTTC. Protein: CASRYRGSGANVLTF. The V and J genes are TRBV6-5 and TRBJ2-6; 8 positions match TRBD1. V lost 6 bases, J lost 4 bases, and 5 bases stayed unmatched. The CDR3 covers 15 residues. Germline CDR1 MNHEY, CDR2 SVGAGI.

The rearrangement joins TRBV19 to TRBJ2-7; possible D gene TRBD1, 5 bases. The CDR3 consists of 12 residues. Germline loops: CDR1 LNHDA, CDR2 SQIVND (reference sequence). V gave up 3 bases and J gave up 6 bases, with 9 bases separating them. The CDR3 here is CASSIVQGEQYF. CDR3 DNA: TGTGCCAGTAGTATTGTGCAGGGCGAGCAGTACTTC.

The CDR3 is CASSRPGEVYGYTF. Written as DNA, the CDR3 is TGCGCCAGCAGCCGACCTGGGGAGGTATATGGCTACACCTTC. The chain is built from TRBV4-1 and TRBJ1-2; D not certain. This CDR3 contains 14 residues. CDR1 and CDR2 (germline): MGHRA, YSYEKL. V was shortened by 4 bases and J by 5 bases, with 14 bases between the two germline ends.

This clone came up a few times. The genes are TRBV2 and TRBJ2-7; 7 nucleotides line up with TRBD1. CDR1 SNHLY and CDR2 FYNNEI come from the germline V gene. After removal of 7 bases from V and 4 bases from J, the junction contained 7 bases not matched to a gene. The CDR3 runs 13 residues. The CDR3 loop reads CASTREQGYEQYF. The DNA of the CDR3 is TGTGCCAGCACAAGAGAACAGGGGTACGAGCAGTACTTC.

V and J are TRBV19 and TRBJ2-1; 7 bases line up with TRBD2. The germline V gene encodes CDR1 LNHDA and CDR2 SQIVND (reference sequence). The CDR3 consists of 15 residues. Unmatched junction bases numbered 10, after V lost 9 bases and J lost 2 bases. CDR3 protein: CASGTTSETYNEQFF. The DNA of the CDR3 is TGTGCCAGCGGAACCACTAGCGAGACCTACAATGAGCAGTTCTTC.

The V call is TRBV5-1, the J call TRBJ2-3; 13 bases map to TRBD2. Unmatched junction bases numbered 6, after V lost 0 bases and J lost 5 bases. Germline lookup yields CDR1 SGHRS and CDR2 YFSETQ. The CDR3 sequence is 17 residues long. CDR3 in DNA: TGCGCCAGCAGCTTGGGAACTAGCGGGAGGGCGATAGATACGCAGTATTTT. Its protein is CASSLGTSGRAIDTQYF.

This sequence joins TRBV19 and TRBJ1-2; D call uncertain. Germline CDR1 LNHDA, CDR2 SQIVND (reference sequence). This CDR3 region has 16 residues. Trimming removed 6 bases at V and 3 bases at J, with 20 bases between. The CDR3 protein is CASRNPLRGTDYGYTF. CDR3 coding DNA: TGTGCCAGTAGGAACCCACTCCGGGGTACAGACTATGGCTACACCTTC.

The rearrangement links TRBV28 to TRBJ1-5; 9 bases fit TRBD1. Germline lookup yields CDR1 MDHEN and CDR2 SYDVKM. The CDR3 has 16 amino acids. V shed 2 bases, J shed 8 bases, and the junction held 10 bases outside the gene matches. For the CDR3, the DNA is TGTGCCAGCAGTTTACCCGGGACAGGGATCGGGAAGCCCCAGCATTTT. Its protein is CASSLPGTGIGKPQHF.

The V call is TRBV5-6, the J call TRBJ1-3; no firm D call. The germline gives CDR1 SGHDT, CDR2 YYEEEE. V gave up 2 bases and J gave up 3 bases, with 12 bases separating them. The CDR3 sequence is 15 residues long. The chain's CDR3 is CASSFRSRYGNTIYF. DNA for the CDR3: TGTGCCAGCAGCTTTCGGTCCCGCTATGGAAACACCATATATTTT. The full variable domain, rest sourced from reference TRBV5-6 and TRBJ1-3, is DAGVTQSPTHLIKTRGQQVTLRCSPKSGHDTVSWYQQALGQGPQFIFQYYEEEERQRGNFPDRFSGHQFPNYSSELNVNALLLGDSALYLCASSFRSRYGNTIYFGEGSWLTVV.

V gene TRBV5-1 combines with J gene TRBJ2-2; unclear D gene. This CDR3 contains 14 residues. V shed 0 bases and J shed 6 bases, with 9 bases lying between them. Germline CDR1 reads SGHRS; CDR2 reads YFSETQ. DNA of the CDR3: TGCGCCAGCAGCTTGGCCGTATTCTCCGGGGAGCTGTTTTTT. This gives the protein CASSLAVFSGELFF.

The rearrangement joins TRBV28 to TRBJ2-7; D gene uncertain. CDR1 is MDHEN and CDR2 is SYDVKM in the germline V gene. V was trimmed by 1 base and J by 7 bases, leaving 8 bases between them. The CDR3 extends over 12 amino acids. The CDR3 spells CASSLSQLEQYF. In DNA, the CDR3 is TGTGCCAGCAGTTTATCGCAGTTGGAGCAGTACTTC.

The V gene is TRBV29-1, the J gene TRBJ2-1; D is possibly TRBD2 (6 bases). This CDR3 region has 15 residues. Germline V gene lookup returns CDR1 SQVTM and CDR2 ANQGSEA. The V and J ends lost 3 bases and 2 bases respectively, with 14 bases between them. In DNA form, the CDR3 reads TGCAGCGTTGATCGCGCGGGAAATACCTACAATGAGCAGTTCTTC. Amino acids: CSVDRAGNTYNEQFF.

V gene TRBV7-2 combines with J gene TRBJ2-3, with D possibly being TRBD2 (6 bases). Looked up from germline, CDR1 is SGHTA and CDR2 is FQGNSA. Trimming removed 3 bases from V and 6 bases from J, with 13 bases in between. The CDR3 is made up of 14 amino acids. CDR3 in amino acids: CASSFLGGVDTQYF. The CDR3 bases are TGTGCCAGCAGCTTTTTGGGAGGAGTGGATACGCAGTATTTT.

As for this clone: At the DNA level, this CDR3 is encoded by other sequences in the same sample as well. The chain joins TRBV20-1 to TRBJ1-1; no definite D call. V was trimmed by 3 bases and J by 6 bases, leaving 8 bases between them. Germline CDR1 DFQATT, CDR2 SNEGSKA (reference sequence). The CDR3 is 11 residues long. The CDR3 DNA reads as TGCAGTGCTAGCCGGCGGCCTGAAGCTTTCTTT. Protein: CSASRRPEAFF.